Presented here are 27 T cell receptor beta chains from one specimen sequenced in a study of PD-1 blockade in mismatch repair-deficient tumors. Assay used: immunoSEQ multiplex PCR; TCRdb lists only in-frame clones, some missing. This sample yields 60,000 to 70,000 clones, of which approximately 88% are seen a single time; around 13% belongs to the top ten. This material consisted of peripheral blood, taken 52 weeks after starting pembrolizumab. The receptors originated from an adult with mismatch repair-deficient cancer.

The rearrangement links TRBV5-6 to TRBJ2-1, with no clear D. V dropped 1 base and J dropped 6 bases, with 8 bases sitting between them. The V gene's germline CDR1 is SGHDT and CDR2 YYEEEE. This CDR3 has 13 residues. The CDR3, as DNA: TGTGCCAGCAGCTTGAGTGACCCCAATGAGCAGTTCTTC. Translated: CASSLSDPNEQFF.

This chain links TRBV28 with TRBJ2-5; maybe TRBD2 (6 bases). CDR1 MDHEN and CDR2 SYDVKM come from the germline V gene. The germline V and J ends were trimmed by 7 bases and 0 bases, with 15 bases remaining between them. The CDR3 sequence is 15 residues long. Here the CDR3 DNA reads TGTGCCAGCACCACGACTAGGATTAACCAAGAGACCCAGTACTTC. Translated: CASTTTRINQETQYF.

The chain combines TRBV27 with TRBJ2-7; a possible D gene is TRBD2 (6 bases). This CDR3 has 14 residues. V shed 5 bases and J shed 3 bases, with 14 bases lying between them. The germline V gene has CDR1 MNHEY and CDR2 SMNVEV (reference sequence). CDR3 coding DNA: TGTGCCAGCAGTCCTACCGGGGGATTCTACGAGCAGTACTTC. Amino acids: CASSPTGGFYEQYF.

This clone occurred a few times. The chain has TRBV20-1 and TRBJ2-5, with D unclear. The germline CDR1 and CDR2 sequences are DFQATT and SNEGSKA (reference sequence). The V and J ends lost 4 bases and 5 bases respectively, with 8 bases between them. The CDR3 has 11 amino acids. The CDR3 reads CSATPVETQYF. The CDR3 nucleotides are TGCAGTGCTACCCCTGTGGAGACCCAGTACTTC.

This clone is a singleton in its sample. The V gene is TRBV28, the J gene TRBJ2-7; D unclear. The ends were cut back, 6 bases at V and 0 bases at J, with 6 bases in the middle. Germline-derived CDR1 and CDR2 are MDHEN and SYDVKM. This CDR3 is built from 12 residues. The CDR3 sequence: CASRGYSYEQYF. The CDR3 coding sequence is TGTGCCAGCAGGGGATACTCCTACGAGCAGTACTTC.

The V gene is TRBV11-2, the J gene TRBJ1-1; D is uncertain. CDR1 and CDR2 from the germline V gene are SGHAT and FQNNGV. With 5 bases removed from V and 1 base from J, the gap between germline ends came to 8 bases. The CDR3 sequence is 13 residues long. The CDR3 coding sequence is TGTGCCAGCAGCCCGTCTCCGAACACTGAAGCTTTCTTT. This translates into CASSPSPNTEAFF.

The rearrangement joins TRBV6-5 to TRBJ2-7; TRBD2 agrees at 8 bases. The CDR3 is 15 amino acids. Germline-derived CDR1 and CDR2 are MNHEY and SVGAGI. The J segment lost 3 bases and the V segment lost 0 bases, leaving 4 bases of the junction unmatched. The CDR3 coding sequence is TGTGCCAGCAGTTACTCGAGCGGGAGCCTCTACGAGCAGTACTTC. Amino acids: CASSYSSGSLYEQYF.

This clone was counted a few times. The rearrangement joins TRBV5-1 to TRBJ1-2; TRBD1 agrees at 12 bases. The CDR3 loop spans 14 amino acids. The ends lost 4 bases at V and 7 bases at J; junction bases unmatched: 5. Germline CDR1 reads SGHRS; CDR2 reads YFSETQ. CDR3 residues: CASSMGQGAFGYTF. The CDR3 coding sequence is TGCGCCAGCAGCATGGGACAGGGGGCGTTTGGCTACACCTTC.

In nucleotides, the CDR3 is TGTGCCAGCAGTTACTCGACTGACAGGGCCACCGGGGAGCTGTTTTTT. Protein product: CASSYSTDRATGELFF. The genes are TRBV6-5 and TRBJ2-2; 7 bases align to TRBD1. The ends lost 0 bases at V and 4 bases at J; junction bases unmatched: 5. The CDR3 contains 16 residues. Germline V gene data show CDR1 as MNHEY and CDR2 as SVGAGI.

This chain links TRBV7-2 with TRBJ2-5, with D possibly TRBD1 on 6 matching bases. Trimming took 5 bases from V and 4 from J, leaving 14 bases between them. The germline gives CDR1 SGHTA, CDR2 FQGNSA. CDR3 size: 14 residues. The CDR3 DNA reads TGTGCCAGCAGCCGTGGCTGGGGGCGAGAGACCCAGTACTTC. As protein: CASSRGWGRETQYF.

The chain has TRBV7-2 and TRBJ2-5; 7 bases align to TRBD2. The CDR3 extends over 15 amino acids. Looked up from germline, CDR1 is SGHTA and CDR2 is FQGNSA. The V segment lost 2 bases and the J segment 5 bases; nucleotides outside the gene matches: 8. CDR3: CASSLPLGGSETQYF. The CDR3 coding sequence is TGTGCCAGCAGCTTACCCTTGGGGGGGTCGGAGACCCAGTACTTC.

The CDR3 is CASSVGTGVQETQYF. The DNA for the CDR3 is TGTGCCAGCAGCGTCGGGACAGGTGTTCAAGAGACCCAGTACTTC. The chain employs TRBV7-9 and TRBJ2-5; 8 bases are shared with TRBD1. Looked up from germline, CDR1 is SEHNR and CDR2 is FQNEAQ (reference sequence). V dropped 5 bases and J dropped 2; count of bases not matched to a gene: 7. The CDR3 sequence is 15 residues long.

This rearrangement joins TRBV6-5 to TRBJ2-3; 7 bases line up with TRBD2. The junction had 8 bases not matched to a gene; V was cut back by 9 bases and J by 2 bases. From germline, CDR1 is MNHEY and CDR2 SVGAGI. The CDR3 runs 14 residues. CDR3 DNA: TGTGCCAGTACTAGCGCGTACTTCACAGATACGCAGTATTTT. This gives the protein CASTSAYFTDTQYF.

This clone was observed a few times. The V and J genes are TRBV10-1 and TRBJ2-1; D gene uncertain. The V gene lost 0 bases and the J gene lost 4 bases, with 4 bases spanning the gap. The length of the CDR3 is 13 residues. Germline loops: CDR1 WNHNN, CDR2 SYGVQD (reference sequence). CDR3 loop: CASSESGYNEQFF. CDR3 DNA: TGCGCCAGCAGTGAGTCTGGATACAATGAGCAGTTCTTC.

In DNA form, the CDR3 reads TGCGCCAGCAGCCAAGCCTACCCGACAGGGGCCAACACAGATACGCAGTATTTT. Protein product: CASSQAYPTGANTDTQYF. The genes are TRBV4-1 and TRBJ2-3; 8 bases are shared with TRBD1. CDR3 length: 18 residues. Trimming at V came to 1 base and at J to 2 bases, leaving 11 bases not matched to a gene. From germline, CDR1 is MGHRA and CDR2 YSYEKL.

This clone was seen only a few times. The CDR3 DNA reads as TGTGCCAGCAGCCCCTACACAGATACGCAGTATTTT. It encodes CASSPYTDTQYF. V usage is TRBV11-3 and J usage is TRBJ2-3, with no clear D. The V gene lost 5 bases and the J gene lost 2 bases, with 5 bases spanning the gap. Germline CDR1 reads SGHNT; CDR2 reads YENEEA. The CDR3 extends over 12 amino acids.

CDR3: CASSLGWGRHYGYTF. The CDR3 coding sequence is TGTGCCAGCAGCTTGGGCTGGGGGCGTCACTATGGCTACACCTTC. This sequence joins TRBV5-4 and TRBJ1-2; D possibly corresponds to TRBD1 (6 bases). Germline CDR1 reads SGHNT; CDR2 reads YYREEE (reference sequence). The CDR3 length is 15 residues. V was clipped by 0 bases and J by 3 bases, with 12 bases between them.

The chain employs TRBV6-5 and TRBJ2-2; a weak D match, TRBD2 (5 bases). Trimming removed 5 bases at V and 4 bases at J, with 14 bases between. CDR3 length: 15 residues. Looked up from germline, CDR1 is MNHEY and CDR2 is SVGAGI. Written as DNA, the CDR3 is TGTGCCAGCAGTAGGGCCGGACGGGGCACCGGGGAGCTGTTTTTT. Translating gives CASSRAGRGTGELFF.

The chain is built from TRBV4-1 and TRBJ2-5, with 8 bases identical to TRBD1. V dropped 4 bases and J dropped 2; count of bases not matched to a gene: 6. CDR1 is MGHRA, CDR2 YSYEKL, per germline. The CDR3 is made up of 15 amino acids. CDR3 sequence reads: CASSPRTGRQETQYF. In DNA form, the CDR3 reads TGCGCCAGCAGCCCACGGACAGGGCGTCAAGAGACCCAGTACTTC.

The CDR3 nucleotides are TGTGCCAGCAGCCTATCGGGAGCCTCCTACAATGAGCAGTTCTTC. Encoded protein: CASSLSGASYNEQFF. The chain has TRBV7-9 and TRBJ2-1, with D possibly being TRBD2 (6 bases). Trimming shortened V by 5 bases and J by 0 bases, and 11 bases separated the two germline ends. The length of the CDR3 is 15 residues. Germline V gene sequence: CDR1 SEHNR, CDR2 FQNEAQ (reference sequence). The full variable domain, rest sourced from reference TRBV7-9 and TRBJ2-1, is DTGVSQNPRHKITKRGQNVTFRCDPISEHNRLYWYRQTLGQGPEFLTYFQNEAQLEKSRLLSDRFSAERPKGSFSTLEIQRTEQGDSAMYLCASSLSGASYNEQFFGPGTRLTVL.

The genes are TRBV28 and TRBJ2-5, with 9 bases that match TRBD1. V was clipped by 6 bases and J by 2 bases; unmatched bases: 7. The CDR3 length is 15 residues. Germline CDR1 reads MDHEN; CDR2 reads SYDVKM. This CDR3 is CASRTGTGSQETQYF. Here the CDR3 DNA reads TGTGCCAGCAGAACCGGGACAGGGAGTCAAGAGACCCAGTACTTC.

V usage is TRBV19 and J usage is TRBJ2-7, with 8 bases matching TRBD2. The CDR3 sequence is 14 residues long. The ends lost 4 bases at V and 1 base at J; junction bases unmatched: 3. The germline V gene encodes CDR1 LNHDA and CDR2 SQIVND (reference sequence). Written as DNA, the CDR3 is TGTGCCAGTAGTACGGGCGGGAGGTCCTACGAGCAGTACTTC. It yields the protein CASSTGGRSYEQYF.

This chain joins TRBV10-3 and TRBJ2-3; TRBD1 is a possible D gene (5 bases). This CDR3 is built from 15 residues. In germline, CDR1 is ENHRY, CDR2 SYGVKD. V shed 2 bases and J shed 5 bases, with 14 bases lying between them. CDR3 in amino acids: CAISELQGEGDTQYF. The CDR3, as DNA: TGTGCCATCAGTGAGCTCCAAGGGGAAGGAGATACGCAGTATTTT.

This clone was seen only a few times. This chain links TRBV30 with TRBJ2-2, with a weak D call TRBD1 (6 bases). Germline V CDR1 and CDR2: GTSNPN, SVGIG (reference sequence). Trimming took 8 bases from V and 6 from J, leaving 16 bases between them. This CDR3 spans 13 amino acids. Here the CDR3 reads CASIYRVAGELFF. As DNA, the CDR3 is TGTGCCAGCATCTACAGGGTGGCCGGGGAGCTGTTTTTT.

CDR3 sequence (DNA): TGTGCCAGTAGTATATCGGACCGGGAGACAGATACGCAGTATTTT. Translation gives CASSISDRETDTQYF. The chain uses TRBV19 and TRBJ2-3, with D possibly matching TRBD2 (6 bases). Trimming took off 2 bases at V and 3 bases at J, with 12 bases between the two ends. The germline gives CDR1 LNHDA, CDR2 SQIVND (reference sequence). This CDR3 contains 15 residues.

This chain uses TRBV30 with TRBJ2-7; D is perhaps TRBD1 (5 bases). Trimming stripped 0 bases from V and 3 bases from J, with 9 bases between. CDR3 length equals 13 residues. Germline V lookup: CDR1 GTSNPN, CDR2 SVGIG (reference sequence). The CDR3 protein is CAWSVGDGYEQYF. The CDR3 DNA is TGTGCCTGGAGTGTAGGGGATGGCTACGAGCAGTACTTC.

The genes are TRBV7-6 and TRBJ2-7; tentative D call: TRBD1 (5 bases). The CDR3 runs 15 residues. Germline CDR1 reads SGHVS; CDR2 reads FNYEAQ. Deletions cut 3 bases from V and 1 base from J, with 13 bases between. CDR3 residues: CASSLGQGESYEQYF. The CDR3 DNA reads TGTGCCAGCAGCTTGGGTCAGGGTGAATCCTACGAGCAGTACTTC.